These T cell receptor beta chains were read from a single sample in a study of T cell repertoires in cytomegalovirus infection. One entry per CDR3 protein, called by TCRdb with MiXCR from the reads. Here the sample spans 750,000 to 950,000 distinct CDR3 sequences, 25% to 35% being singletons. These receptors are not linked to any known antigen. Sequences were derived from cultured CD8+ T cells from PBMCs, sampled from culture after CMV antigen stimulation. All receptors derive from a human donor in good health (CMV status not recorded). Some clones in this sample may be carry-over from other donors' samples. Both conserved end residues are part of each CDR3. A D gene is named only where the DNA matches it firmly. Only some rows state a clone size, as once, few, many or a class for expanded clones.

D gene	V gene	clone size	J gene	CDR3 protein	CDR3 DNA
-	TRBV2	-	TRBJ2-1	CASSAPGLSGDAEQFF	TGTGCCAGCAGCGCCCCTGGCCTGAGCGGTGACGCTGAGCAGTTCTTC
-	TRBV28	-	TRBJ2-5	CASRLEASKETQYF	TGTGCCAGCAGACTAGAGGCCTCCAAAGAGACCCAGTACTTC
TRBD2	TRBV7-2	few	TRBJ2-3	CASSLVWRGATDTQYF	TGTGCCAGCAGCTTAGTCTGGCGGGGGGCCACAGATACGCAGTATTTT
TRBD1	TRBV7-4	-	TRBJ1-2	CASSLRGQETNF	TGTGCCAGCAGCTTACGCGGACAGGAGACGAACTTC
TRBD1	TRBV14	-	TRBJ1-2	CASSRLDRDGYTF	TGTGCCAGCAGCCGTCTGGACAGGGATGGCTACACCTTC
-	TRBV7-4	-	TRBJ2-5	CASSDQDRVVETQYF	TGTGCCAGCAGCGACCAGGACAGAGTAGTAGAGACCCAGTACTTC
-	TRBV7-6	many	TRBJ2-3	CASSLEGGGNTDTQYF	TGTGCCAGCAGCTTAGAAGGGGGGGGGAACACAGATACGCAGTATTTT
-	TRBV7-6	few	TRBJ1-1	CASSLGTGTENTEAFF	TGTGCCAGCAGCTTAGGGACCGGGACGGAGAACACTGAAGCTTTCTTT
TRBD1	TRBV7-6	-	TRBJ2-3	CASSSTGQGKADTQYF	TGTGCCAGCAGCTCCACTGGACAGGGGAAGGCAGATACGCAGTATTTT
TRBD2	TRBV7-2	many	TRBJ2-1	CASSSSTSGGNNEQFF	TGTGCCAGCAGCTCCTCGACTAGCGGGGGGAATAATGAGCAGTTCTTC
-	TRBV29-1	-	TRBJ2-1	CSVARGTLDEQFF	TGCAGCGTTGCCAGAGGGACTTTAGATGAGCAGTTCTTC
TRBD1	TRBV7-2	many	TRBJ1-2	CASSLAPEDPGTGYGYTF	TGTGCCAGCAGCTTAGCGCCTGAAGACCCCGGGACAGGGTATGGCTACACCTTC
-	TRBV24-1	many	TRBJ1-2	CATSDLNYGYTF	TGTGCCACCAGTGATTTAAACTATGGCTACACCTTC
-	TRBV12-3/TRBV12-4	many	TRBJ1-1	CASSTTGSGTEAFF	TGTGCCAGCAGCACCACAGGGTCGGGAACTGAAGCTTTCTTT
TRBD1	TRBV9	few	TRBJ2-3	CASSVAETGQRDTQYF	TGTGCCAGCAGCGTAGCCGAGACAGGGCAAAGAGATACGCAGTATTTT
-	TRBV27	-	TRBJ2-1	CASSLQGQGNEQFF	TGTGCCAGCAGTTTACAGGGTCAGGGCAATGAGCAGTTCTTC
-	TRBV7-6	many	TRBJ2-1	CASSEGTLYNEQFF	TGTGCCAGCAGCGAGGGGACACTTTACAATGAGCAGTTCTTC
-	TRBV4-1	-	TRBJ1-5	CASSQENDQPQHF	TGCGCCAGCAGCCAAGAAAACGATCAGCCCCAGCATTTT
-	TRBV2	many	TRBJ2-5	CASSDGRGVVETQYF	TGTGCCAGCAGCGACGGGCGGGGCGTTGTGGAGACCCAGTACTTC
-	TRBV7-2	many	TRBJ2-1	CASSLEFFPDEQFF	TGTGCCAGCAGCTTAGAGTTTTTCCCGGATGAGCAGTTCTTC
-	TRBV5-4	-	TRBJ1-2	CASSFYYGYTF	TGTGCCAGCAGCTTCTACTATGGCTACACCTTC
TRBD1	TRBV3-1	-	TRBJ2-2	CASSPLRTGWNTGELFF	TGTGCCAGCAGCCCACTCCGGACAGGTTGGAACACCGGGGAGCTGTTTTTT
-	TRBV6-1	many	TRBJ1-5	CASSGLTQHF	TGTGCCAGCAGTGGGCTGACCCAGCATTTT
TRBD2	TRBV28	once	TRBJ2-4	CASSFASGNIQYF	TGTGCCAGCAGTTTCGCTAGCGGAAACATTCAGTACTTC
TRBD1	TRBV5-1	-	TRBJ2-5	CASSSWTGNVPLTQYF	TGCGCCAGCAGCTCCTGGACAGGGAATGTCCCCTTGACCCAGTACTTC
TRBD2	TRBV20-1	few	TRBJ2-3	CSATSGGSTDTQYF	TGCAGTGCCACTAGCGGGGGGAGCACAGATACGCAGTATTTT
-	TRBV7-2	many	TRBJ1-1	CASSSPRSTEAFF	TGTGCCAGCAGCTCGCCCCGGAGCACTGAAGCTTTCTTT
-	TRBV4-1	many	TRBJ2-6	CASKDFSTRSSGANVLTF	TGCGCCAGCAAAGACTTCTCAACCCGTAGCTCTGGGGCCAACGTCCTGACTTTC
-	TRBV15	-	TRBJ1-6	CATSRDSSPLHF	TGTGCCACCAGCAGAGATAGTTCACCCCTCCACTTT
-	TRBV7-6	many	TRBJ2-3	CASSLAGSETDTQYF	TGTGCCAGCAGCTTAGCAGGGAGCGAGACAGATACGCAGTATTTT
-	TRBV7-6	few	TRBJ1-1	CASSSHKDTGNTEAFF	TGTGCCAGCAGCTCCCATAAAGATACAGGGAACACTGAAGCTTTCTTT
TRBD1	TRBV6-1	-	TRBJ1-1	CASSRRGQGPTEAFF	TGTGCCAGCAGTCGGCGGGGACAGGGCCCCACTGAAGCTTTCTTT
-	TRBV6-1	few	TRBJ1-2	CASSEALAGSYGYTF	TGTGCCAGCAGTGAAGCCCTCGCAGGAAGCTATGGCTACACCTTC
-	TRBV14	few	TRBJ1-1	CASSLYPTGVGTEAFF	TGTGCCAGCAGCCTGTACCCCACCGGAGTGGGGACTGAAGCTTTCTTT
-	TRBV28	-	TRBJ1-5	CASSLVGGGYSNQPQHF	TGTGCCAGCAGTTTGGTAGGGGGGGGTTATAGCAATCAGCCCCAGCATTTT
TRBD1	TRBV28	few	TRBJ2-1	CASSSGTGDEQFF	TGTGCCAGCAGTTCCGGGACAGGGGATGAGCAGTTCTTC
TRBD2	TRBV27	few	TRBJ2-1	CASSLFLAGGPGNEQFF	TGTGCCAGCAGTTTATTCCTAGCGGGGGGGCCGGGCAATGAGCAGTTCTTC
-	TRBV7-9	-	TRBJ2-1	CASSLMGREQFF	TGTGCCAGCAGTTTGATGGGGCGTGAGCAGTTCTTC
-	TRBV19	-	TRBJ2-1	CASSSRSRGGSYNEQFF	TGTGCCAGTAGTTCTAGATCTCGAGGGGGTTCCTACAATGAGCAGTTCTTC
TRBD2	TRBV11-2	-	TRBJ2-5	CASSTPSGGAGETQYF	TGTGCCAGCAGCACTCCTAGCGGGGGGGCCGGGGAGACCCAGTACTTC
-	TRBV6-5	-	TRBJ2-1	CASLSSYNEQFF	TGTGCCAGCCTTAGCTCCTACAATGAGCAGTTCTTC
-	TRBV5-4	-	TRBJ2-3	CASSLKRERGTDTQYF	TGTGCCAGCAGCCTTAAGCGCGAGAGGGGGACAGATACGCAGTATTTT
-	TRBV7-6	many	TRBJ1-1	CASRPEGNTEAFF	TGTGCCAGCAGACCCGAGGGGAACACTGAAGCTTTCTTT
TRBD1	TRBV25-1	few	TRBJ1-1	CASSIGTGSTEAFF	TGTGCCAGCAGTATAGGGACAGGGAGCACTGAAGCTTTCTTT
-	TRBV5-5	-	TRBJ2-3	CASSLRLSSSTDTQYF	TGTGCCAGCAGCTTGAGGCTAAGTTCTAGCACAGATACGCAGTATTTT
TRBD1	TRBV19	-	TRBJ1-1	CASRSSGGAGTEAFF	TGTGCCAGTAGATCATCAGGGGGCGCGGGCACTGAAGCTTTCTTT
-	TRBV4-1	-	TRBJ1-1	CASSQVFETGNTEAFF	TGCGCCAGCAGCCAAGTCTTTGAGACAGGGAACACTGAAGCTTTCTTT
TRBD1	TRBV19	few	TRBJ1-5	CASKGQGNQPQHF	TGTGCCAGTAAGGGACAGGGGAATCAGCCCCAGCATTTT
-	TRBV6-6	-	TRBJ2-6	CASSLLFPGANVLTF	TGTGCCAGCAGTCTCCTTTTTCCTGGGGCCAACGTCCTGACTTTC
-	TRBV29-1	-	TRBJ1-1	CSGGGWENTEAFF	TGCAGCGGGGGCGGATGGGAAAACACTGAAGCTTTCTTT
-	TRBV6-5	few	TRBJ1-1	CASSYRRMNTEAFF	TGTGCCAGCAGCTACAGGCGTATGAACACTGAAGCTTTCTTT
-	TRBV7-9	few	TRBJ1-1	CASSLAAGPGSTEAFF	TGTGCCAGCAGCTTAGCCGCGGGCCCCGGGAGCACTGAAGCTTTCTTT
-	TRBV7-6	many	TRBJ1-5	CASSSITSNQPQHF	TGTGCCAGCAGCAGTATCACTAGCAATCAGCCCCAGCATTTT
-	TRBV12-3/TRBV12-4	few	TRBJ1-6	CASSSVSTGEFLYSPLHF	TGTGCCAGCAGTTCTGTCTCGACAGGCGAGTTTTTGTATTCACCCCTCCACTTT
-	TRBV5-5	-	TRBJ2-1	CASSLKPGSSYNEQFF	TGTGCCAGCAGCTTGAAGCCGGGGAGCTCCTACAATGAGCAGTTCTTC